A selection of T cell receptor beta chains follows, all from one sample in a study of blood T cell repertoires in COVID-19. Profiling relied on immunoSEQ multiplex PCR, and the TCRdb table lists in-frame clones only, not all of them. The sample comprises approximately 260,000 clones, roughly 88% of which are singletons, and 2.1% rests with the top ten. The sample consisted of peripheral blood. These receptors came from a woman between 35 and 50 years old who had recovered from COVID-19. CDR3s include the opening cysteine and the closing phenylalanine or tryptophan. D genes are given only for firm matches. Some rows have no size entry. The others give once, few or many, or a class for an expanded clone.

d_gene | j_gene | v_gene | abundance | CDR3nt | CDR3aa
TRBD1 | TRBJ2-5 | TRBV18 | few | TGTGCCAGCTCACCAAGTCGGACAGGCCTCCAAGAGACCCAGTACTTC | CASSPSRTGLQETQYF
TRBD2 | TRBJ2-1 | TRBV10-3 | - | TGTGCCATCAGCGAAGGCCAACTAGCGGGGATTTACAATGAGCAGTTCTTC | CAISEGQLAGIYNEQFF
- | TRBJ1-2 | TRBV6-5 | once | TGTGCCACCAGGAGACAGGAGGATGGCTACACCTTC | CATRRQEDGYTF
TRBD1 | TRBJ2-5 | TRBV7-3 | - | TGTGCCAGCAGCTTAGGGACAGGGTACCAAGAGACCCAGTACTTC | CASSLGTGYQETQYF
- | TRBJ2-6 | TRBV5-1 | - | TGCGCCAGCAGCTCCCAGGGGTTTGGGGCCAACGTCCTGACTTTC | CASSSQGFGANVLTF
TRBD1 | TRBJ2-3 | TRBV24-1 | - | TGTGCCACCAGTGACTACGGACAGGGAAGAGGCACAGATACGCAGTATTTT | CATSDYGQGRGTDTQYF
- | TRBJ1-2 | TRBV27 | - | TGTGCCAGCAGCCTCGGGGGGCCCGGGGTGAGTTTGGGCTACACCTTC | CASSLGGPGVSLGYTF
- | TRBJ2-1 | TRBV19 | - | TGTGCCAGTAGTATGACCCCTATTGGTGGGGCTGCTGAGCAGTTCTTC | CASSMTPIGGAAEQFF
- | TRBJ1-1 | TRBV4-1 | - | TGCGCCAGCAGCCAAGATCAACAGGCGAACACTGAAGCTTTCTTT | CASSQDQQANTEAFF
- | TRBJ1-1 | TRBV7-2 | - | TGTGCCAGCAGCGTACGACAGTCCACTGAAGCTTTCTTT | CASSVRQSTEAFF
TRBD1 | TRBJ2-6 | TRBV4-2 | - | TGTGCCAGCAGCTACCGGGACAGCCAATACTCTGGGGCCAACGTCCTGACTTTC | CASSYRDSQYSGANVLTF
TRBD2 | TRBJ2-1 | TRBV7-9 | - | TGTGCCAGCAGCCTCGGGACTAGCGATTACAATGAGCAGTTCTTC | CASSLGTSDYNEQFF
- | TRBJ2-7 | TRBV7-9 | - | TGTGCCAGCAGCTTAGCCCCGACACCGGTGGACTACGAGCAGTACTTC | CASSLAPTPVDYEQYF
TRBD1 | TRBJ1-6 | TRBV5-4 | - | TGTGCCAGCAGCTATTACAGGGGCCTGAGCTCCTATAATTCACCCCTCCACTTT | CASSYYRGLSSYNSPLHF
- | TRBJ2-7 | TRBV11-3 | - | TGTGCCAGCAGCTCAACCGGCGGGGCCGAGCAGTACTTC | CASSSTGGAEQYF
TRBD1 | TRBJ2-3 | TRBV27 | - | TGTGCCAGCAGTCCAGGGACAGGGTTTCCTTCGCAGTATTTT | CASSPGTGFPSQYF
TRBD1 | TRBJ2-6 | TRBV3-1/TRBV3-2 | few | TGTGCCAGCAGCCGACAGGGTTCTAGGGCCAACGTCCTGACTTTC | CASSRQGSRANVLTF
TRBD1 | TRBJ1-5 | TRBV28 | few | TGTGCCAGCAGAACAGGGGGCTGGAGCAATCAGCCCCAGCATTTT | CASRTGGWSNQPQHF
TRBD1 | TRBJ1-2 | TRBV19 | - | TGTGCCAGTAGTAAGGGGGGGACAGGGCCTGTGGCTCGCGGCTACACCTTC | CASSKGGTGPVARGYTF
- | TRBJ1-2 | TRBV25-1 | - | TGTGCCAGCAGCCCTCCCGGACAGTTTCTTAACTATGGCTACACCTTC | CASSPPGQFLNYGYTF
- | TRBJ2-5 | TRBV11-3 | few | TGTGCCAGCAGCTGGAAACAGGACCAAGAGACCCAGTACTTC | CASSWKQDQETQYF
TRBD1 | TRBJ2-7 | TRBV4-3 | few | TGCGCCAGCAGCCAAGATCTTTCGGGGACAGGGGCCTACGAGCAGTACTTC | CASSQDLSGTGAYEQYF
- | TRBJ1-4 | TRBV6-2/TRBV6-3 | - | TGTGCCAGCAGTTCAGGGCAGCAACTGTTTTTT | CASSSGQQLFF
TRBD2 | TRBJ2-3 | TRBV29-1 | once | TGCAGCGTGGCGACTAGCGGGTCTCCAGATACGCAGTATTTT | CSVATSGSPDTQYF
- | TRBJ2-7 | TRBV28 | once | TGTGCCAGCAGTACCCCGGACAACTACGAGCAGTACTTC | CASSTPDNYEQYF
- | TRBJ1-2 | TRBV18 | - | TGTGCCAGCTCACCGAGTCGGACTGATCCTCATGGCTACACCTTC | CASSPSRTDPHGYTF
- | TRBJ2-7 | TRBV6-2/TRBV6-3 | - | TGTGCCAGCAGTCCCCGGACAGCTAGCAACGAGCAGTACTTC | CASSPRTASNEQYF
- | TRBJ1-4 | TRBV7-2 | - | TGTGCCAGCAGCTTAGGGGGCCAGGGTGAAAAACTGTTTTTT | CASSLGGQGEKLFF
- | TRBJ2-7 | TRBV18 | - | TGTGCCAGCTCACCATTGACCGACACCTACGAGCAGTACTTC | CASSPLTDTYEQYF
- | TRBJ2-7 | TRBV5-1 | - | TGCGCCAGCAGCTTGGGAGGGAAGGCCTACGAGCAGTACTTC | CASSLGGKAYEQYF
- | TRBJ1-5 | TRBV18 | - | TGTGCCAGCTCACCAAATCCAGGGATCCGTCAGCCCCAGCATTTT | CASSPNPGIRQPQHF
- | TRBJ1-2 | TRBV7-2 | - | TGTGCCAGCAGCCCGCCGTGGGGGGGAGGTGCTAGCTATGGCTACACCTTC | CASSPPWGGGASYGYTF
- | TRBJ1-2 | TRBV19 | - | TGTGCCACTTCGCACCAGGGGACCAATTATGGCTACACCTTC | CATSHQGTNYGYTF
TRBD1 | TRBJ2-7 | TRBV19 | - | TGTGCCAGTAGATCGACAGGGGCCGCCTACGAGCAGTACTTC | CASRSTGAAYEQYF
- | TRBJ1-6 | TRBV4-2 | - | TGTGCCAGCAGCCTCCCCCCGCAGGAGATAGGGGCACACAATAATTCACCCCTCCACTTT | CASSLPPQEIGAHNNSPLHF
- | TRBJ2-5 | TRBV7-9 | - | TGTGCCAGCAGCTTAGGAAGACAGATCCAAGAGACCCAGTACTTC | CASSLGRQIQETQYF
TRBD2 | TRBJ2-3 | TRBV3-1/TRBV3-2 | - | TGTGCCAGCAGCCAAGACAAGCGGGGCCGCACAGATACGCAGTATTTT | CASSQDKRGRTDTQYF
TRBD2 | TRBJ2-1 | TRBV19 | - | TGTGCCAGTAGTCTCCTAGCGGGAGGGGCCAATGAGCAGTTCTTC | CASSLLAGGANEQFF
- | TRBJ2-7 | TRBV7-9 | - | TGTGCCAGCAGCTCTCAGGGGCGCGCCTACGAGCAGTACTTC | CASSSQGRAYEQYF
TRBD2 | TRBJ2-3 | TRBV5-8 | - | TGTGCCAGCAGCTTGTGGGGAGGGGATACGCAGTATTTT | CASSLWGGDTQYF
- | TRBJ2-3 | TRBV5-1 | - | TGCGCCAGCAGCTTGGATCTAGCGCGGGGCACAGATACGCAGTATTTT | CASSLDLARGTDTQYF
- | TRBJ1-3 | TRBV18 | - | TGTGCCAGCTCGTCCTTGGACAACTTCTCTGGAAACACCATATATTTT | CASSSLDNFSGNTIYF
TRBD2 | TRBJ2-5 | TRBV5-1 | - | TGCGCCAGCAGCTTCACTAGCGGGGGGGCCTCAGAGACCCAGTACTTC | CASSFTSGGASETQYF
TRBD1 | TRBJ1-2 | TRBV6-4 | - | TGTGCCAGCAGGGCGGGACAGGGGGACTATGGCTACACCTTC | CASRAGQGDYGYTF
TRBD1 | TRBJ2-7 | TRBV10-3 | - | TGTGCCATCAGTGAGGCCCGACAGGGAAACTGGTACGAGCAGTACTTC | CAISEARQGNWYEQYF
- | TRBJ2-1 | TRBV14 | - | TGTGCCAGCAGCCCCGTCAGAAGATCCTACAATGAGCAGTTCTTC | CASSPVRRSYNEQFF
- | TRBJ2-7 | TRBV4-3 | - | TGCGCCAGCAGCCAAGGGCGGCTTTCCTACGAGCAGTACTTC | CASSQGRLSYEQYF
- | TRBJ2-3 | TRBV9 | - | TGTGCCAGCACCCCCCTCGGCGGGGTGACAGATACGCAGTATTTT | CASTPLGGVTDTQYF
- | TRBJ2-3 | TRBV5-5 | few | TGTGCCAGCAGCTTGGCAGGGGCCTGGAGCACAGATACGCAGTATTTT | CASSLAGAWSTDTQYF